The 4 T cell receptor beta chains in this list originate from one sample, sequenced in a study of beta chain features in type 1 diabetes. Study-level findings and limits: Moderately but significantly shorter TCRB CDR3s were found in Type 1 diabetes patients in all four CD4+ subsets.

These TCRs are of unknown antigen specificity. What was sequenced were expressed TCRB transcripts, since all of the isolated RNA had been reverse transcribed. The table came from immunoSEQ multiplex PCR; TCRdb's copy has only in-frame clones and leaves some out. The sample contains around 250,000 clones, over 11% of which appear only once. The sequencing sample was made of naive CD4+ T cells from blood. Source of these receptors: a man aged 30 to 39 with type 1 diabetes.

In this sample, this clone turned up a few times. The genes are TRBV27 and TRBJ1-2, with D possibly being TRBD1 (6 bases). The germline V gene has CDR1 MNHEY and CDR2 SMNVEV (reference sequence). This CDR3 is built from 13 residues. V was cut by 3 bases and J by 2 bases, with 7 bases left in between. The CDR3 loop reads CASSFRGNYGYTF. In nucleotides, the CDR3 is TGTGCCAGCAGTTTCAGGGGAAACTATGGCTACACCTTC.

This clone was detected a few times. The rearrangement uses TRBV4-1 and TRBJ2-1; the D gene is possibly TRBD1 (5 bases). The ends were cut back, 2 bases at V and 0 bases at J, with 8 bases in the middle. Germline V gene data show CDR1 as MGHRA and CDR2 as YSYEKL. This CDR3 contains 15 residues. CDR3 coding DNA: TGCGCCAGCAGCCAACGGACACCCTCCTACAATGAGCAGTTCTTC. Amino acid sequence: CASSQRTPSYNEQFF.

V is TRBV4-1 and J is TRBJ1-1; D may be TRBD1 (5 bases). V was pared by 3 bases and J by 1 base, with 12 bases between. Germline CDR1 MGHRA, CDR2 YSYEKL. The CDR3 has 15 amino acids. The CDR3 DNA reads TGCGCCAGCAGCCAGTGGGGAACAGGGAACACTGAAGCTTTCTTT. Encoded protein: CASSQWGTGNTEAFF.

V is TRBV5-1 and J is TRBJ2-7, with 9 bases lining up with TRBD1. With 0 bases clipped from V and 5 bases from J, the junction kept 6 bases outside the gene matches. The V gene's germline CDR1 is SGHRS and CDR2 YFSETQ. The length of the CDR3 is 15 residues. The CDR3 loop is CASSLAGTGWHEQYF. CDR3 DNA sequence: TGCGCCAGCAGCTTGGCCGGGACAGGGTGGCACGAGCAGTACTTC.